The rows below give T cell receptor beta chains drawn from one sample of a study of identifying expanded T cells in peripheral blood. Some clones are missing from TCRdb's copy, which holds only in-frame ones; the method was immunoSEQ multiplex PCR. This sample yields tens of thousands of clones, of which 65% to 90% are seen a single time; 14% belongs to the top ten. Material: blood. These receptors originate from a person between 18 and 75 years old in good health. Both conserved end residues are part of each CDR3. Each record gives: V gene, D gene, clone size, J gene, CDR3 protein, CDR3 DNA. D genes are given only for firm matches. Clone size is stated in some rows and not others, as once, few, many or a class when expanded.

TRBV11-3	-	-	TRBJ2-7	CASSLAGVSYEQYF	TGTGCCAGCAGCTTAGCGGGAGTGTCCTACGAGCAGTACTTC
TRBV5-1	-	-	TRBJ2-7	CASSLGSGFSYEQYF	TGCGCCAGCAGCTTGGGTAGCGGATTCTCCTACGAGCAGTACTTC
TRBV14	-	-	TRBJ1-1	CASSHQTGLNTEAFF	TGTGCCAGCAGCCACCAGACGGGTTTGAACACTGAAGCTTTCTTT
TRBV18	-	-	TRBJ2-7	CASSPRGLGEQYF	TGTGCCAGCTCACCAAGAGGGTTGGGGGAGCAGTACTTC
TRBV28	TRBD2	-	TRBJ2-1	CASSLSGLAGASYNEQFF	TGTGCCAGCAGTTTATCGGGACTAGCGGGGGCTTCCTACAATGAGCAGTTCTTC
TRBV4-3	TRBD1	-	TRBJ1-5	CASSPGRTGNQPQHF	TGCGCCAGCAGCCCCGGCAGGACAGGGAATCAGCCCCAGCATTTT
TRBV5-1	TRBD2	-	TRBJ2-5	CASSLRTSGGSETQYF	TGCGCCAGCAGCTTGCGGACTAGCGGGGGATCGGAGACCCAGTACTTC
TRBV30	TRBD1	-	TRBJ1-1	CAWTSIQGRTEAFF	TGTGCCTGGACATCCATACAGGGGAGAACTGAAGCTTTCTTT
TRBV13	TRBD2	-	TRBJ2-5	CASSPLGAGIKTQYF	TGTGCCAGCAGCCCCCTGGGAGCGGGAATCAAGACCCAGTACTTC
TRBV29-1	-	-	TRBJ2-1	CSVVPYNEQFF	TGCAGCGTTGTACCCTACAATGAGCAGTTCTTC
TRBV28	-	-	TRBJ2-4	CASSLQGTNIQYF	TGTGCCAGCAGTTTACAGGGGACAAACATTCAGTACTTC
TRBV5-4	-	few	TRBJ1-2	CASSLGQTYGYTF	TGTGCCAGCAGCTTGGGACAGACTTATGGCTACACCTTC
TRBV5-1	-	-	TRBJ1-3	CASSSGRGNNRDTIYF	TGCGCCAGCAGCTCCGGGAGGGGCAATAATCGGGACACCATATATTTT
TRBV18	-	-	TRBJ2-7	CASSPSGQEQYF	TGTGCCAGCTCACCCTCCGGACAAGAGCAGTACTTC
TRBV7-2	-	-	TRBJ2-1	CASSLGPNNEQFF	TGTGCCAGCAGCTTAGGGCCTAACAATGAGCAGTTCTTC
TRBV5-4	TRBD1	-	TRBJ2-3	CASSSTGGATDTQYF	TGTGCCAGCAGTTCAACAGGGGGCGCAACAGATACGCAGTATTTT
TRBV6-1	-	-	TRBJ1-6	CASWDTYNSPLHF	TGTGCCTCCTGGGACACCTATAATTCACCCCTCCACTTT
TRBV19	-	-	TRBJ1-1	CASRTTKGFAEAFF	TGTGCCAGCAGAACAACCAAAGGGTTCGCTGAAGCTTTCTTT
TRBV29-1	-	-	TRBJ1-4	CSGGGAGRNEKLFF	TGCAGCGGTGGTGGGGCAGGACGGAATGAAAAACTGTTTTTT
TRBV2	TRBD1	-	TRBJ1-4	CASSGSGTGSEKLFF	TGTGCCAGCAGTGGATCCGGGACAGGGAGTGAAAAACTGTTTTTT
TRBV7-8	-	-	TRBJ2-7	CASSRGGGGSDEQYF	TGTGCCAGCAGCCGTGGGGGAGGGGGCAGCGACGAGCAGTACTTC
TRBV7-6	-	-	TRBJ2-7	CASSPRDLSYEQYF	TGTGCCAGCAGCCCTCGGGACCTATCCTACGAGCAGTACTTC
TRBV5-1	-	-	TRBJ1-6	CASSRTGGGANSPLHF	TGCGCCAGCAGCCGGACCGGAGGTGGGGCTAATTCACCCCTCCACTTT
TRBV2	TRBD2	-	TRBJ2-1	CASSTTSGGSSYNEQFF	TGTGCCAGCAGCACGACTAGCGGGGGTAGTTCCTACAATGAGCAGTTCTTC
TRBV5-1	TRBD1	-	TRBJ1-1	CASSLGTGGKTEAFF	TGCGCCAGCAGCTTGGGAACAGGGGGCAAAACTGAAGCTTTCTTT
TRBV7-9	-	-	TRBJ1-1	CASSSSGGAEAFF	TGTGCCAGCAGCTCCTCTGGGGGGGCTGAAGCTTTCTTT
TRBV5-6	TRBD1	-	TRBJ2-3	CASSLAKGASTDTQYF	TGTGCCAGCAGCTTGGCCAAGGGGGCTAGCACAGATACGCAGTATTTT
TRBV11-2	-	-	TRBJ2-3	CASSRYTGGRGPTDTQYF	TGTGCCAGCAGCCGATATACCGGAGGCAGGGGACCCACAGATACGCAGTATTTT
TRBV10-2	TRBD2	-	TRBJ2-7	CASSGLAGGPGEQYF	TGCGCCAGCAGTGGGCTTGCGGGAGGGCCGGGGGAGCAGTACTTC
TRBV6-1	-	-	TRBJ1-1	CASSEQAFSEAFF	TGTGCCAGCAGTGAACAGGCTTTCTCTGAAGCTTTCTTT
TRBV6-6	-	-	TRBJ1-1	CASRDSKNTEAFF	TGTGCCAGCAGGGATTCTAAGAACACTGAAGCTTTCTTT
TRBV4-1	TRBD2	-	TRBJ2-3	CASSQKNLAGGVAANTDTQYF	TGCGCCAGCAGCCAAAAAAACCTAGCGGGGGGCGTGGCCGCAAACACAGATACGCAGTATTTT
TRBV19	TRBD1	-	TRBJ2-6	CATLGQRGTGANVLTF	TGTGCCACCTTGGGACAGAGAGGTACTGGGGCCAACGTCCTGACTTTC
TRBV6-1	-	-	TRBJ2-5	CASSPGHAQETQYF	TGTGCCAGCAGTCCGGGACACGCCCAAGAGACCCAGTACTTC
TRBV6-1	-	many	TRBJ2-7	CASSEERGASYEQYF	TGTGCCAGCAGTGAAGAGAGGGGGGCGTCCTACGAGCAGTACTTC
TRBV7-2	TRBD2	once	TRBJ2-1	CASSLGLAVEQFF	TGTGCCAGCAGCTTGGGACTAGCTGTTGAGCAGTTCTTC
TRBV6-1	-	-	TRBJ1-5	CASLQGNQPQHF	TGTGCCAGCTTACAGGGCAATCAGCCCCAGCATTTT
TRBV27	-	once	TRBJ1-2	CASSPLLGRSYGYTF	TGTGCCAGCAGTCCCCTCCTGGGGAGGAGTTATGGCTACACCTTC
TRBV29-1	TRBD1	-	TRBJ1-2	CSVGGATGTVYGYTF	TGCAGCGTTGGCGGAGCGACAGGGACGGTCTATGGCTACACCTTC
TRBV11-2	-	-	TRBJ2-7	CASSSYYEQYF	TGTGCCAGCAGCTCATACTACGAGCAGTACTTC
TRBV6-1	TRBD1	-	TRBJ1-5	CASSFTGADQPQHF	TGTGCCAGCAGTTTTACAGGGGCGGATCAGCCCCAGCATTTT
TRBV9	-	few	TRBJ2-1	CASSVEDSSYNEQFF	TGTGCCAGCAGCGTAGAGGATTCCTCCTACAATGAGCAGTTCTTC
TRBV28	TRBD1	once	TRBJ1-2	CASSLGGTGASYGYTF	TGTGCCAGCAGTTTGGGGGGGACAGGGGCAAGCTATGGCTACACCTTC
TRBV5-4	TRBD2	few	TRBJ2-1	CASSWDYLDEQFF	TGTGCCAGCAGCTGGGACTACTTGGATGAGCAGTTCTTC
TRBV9	-	-	TRBJ1-3	CASSAGGGSGNTIYF	TGTGCCAGCAGCGCGGGGGGAGGTTCTGGAAACACCATATATTTT
TRBV30	-	-	TRBJ1-1	CAWRREPNTEAFF	TGTGCCTGGAGGAGGGAACCGAACACTGAAGCTTTCTTT
TRBV2	-	once	TRBJ2-5	CASSEGRGSVQETQYF	TGTGCCAGCAGTGAGGGGAGGGGGTCCGTTCAAGAGACCCAGTACTTC
TRBV6-1	TRBD1	-	TRBJ2-1	CASRDRGGYNEQFF	TGTGCCAGCAGAGACAGGGGTGGATACAATGAGCAGTTCTTC
TRBV5-5	-	-	TRBJ1-1	CASSLAPGVPGDTEAFF	TGTGCCAGCAGCTTGGCCCCGGGGGTTCCGGGGGACACTGAAGCTTTCTTT
TRBV5-1	TRBD1	-	TRBJ1-2	CASKADRSPTNYGYTF	TGCGCCAGCAAGGCGGACAGGAGCCCCACTAACTATGGCTACACCTTC
TRBV7-9	TRBD1	-	TRBJ2-7	CASSPPGQGSYEQYF	TGTGCCAGCAGCCCCCCAGGACAGGGCTCCTACGAGCAGTACTTC
TRBV6-6	-	-	TRBJ1-4	CASSYDRRNEKLFF	TGTGCCAGCAGTTACGACAGGAGAAATGAAAAACTGTTTTTT
TRBV5-1	TRBD1	-	TRBJ2-3	CASRTPPGGPDTQYF	TGCGCCAGCAGGACTCCCCCAGGGGGCCCAGATACGCAGTATTTT
TRBV7-2	TRBD1	-	TRBJ2-2	CASSFSRDRGWTGELFF	TGTGCCAGCAGCTTCTCCCGGGACAGGGGATGGACCGGGGAGCTGTTTTTT
TRBV30	-	-	TRBJ2-3	CASSVSTSTDTQYF	TGTGCTTCCTCGGTTAGTACTAGCACAGATACGCAGTATTTT
TRBV7-2	TRBD2	-	TRBJ2-1	CASSFALGAGASYNEQFF	TGTGCCAGCAGCTTCGCTTTAGGGGCGGGAGCATCCTACAATGAGCAGTTCTTC
TRBV5-4	-	once	TRBJ2-7	CASSILFYEQYF	TGTGCCAGCAGTATACTCTTCTACGAGCAGTACTTC
TRBV7-2	TRBD1	-	TRBJ2-5	CASSLGQRETQYF	TGTGCCAGCAGCTTGGGACAGAGAGAGACCCAGTACTTC
TRBV13	TRBD2	-	TRBJ2-3	CASSPTSPDTQYF	TGTGCCAGCAGCCCGACTAGCCCAGATACGCAGTATTTT